This T cell receptor beta chain is from a study of radiotherapy plus CTLA-4 blockade in lung cancer. Whole-study results and caveats: Expansion in blood of tumor-derived TCR clones was seen after radiotherapy plus ipilimumab.

Method: immunoSEQ multiplex PCR; TCRdb's copy keeps in-frame clones and lacks some. There are some 64,000 clones in the sample; 77% occur only once, and approximately 4.4% lies in the top ten. A note on this clone: The antigen is not known.

This CDR3 has 12 amino acids. Germline V gene lookup returns CDR1 MDHEN and CDR2 SYDVKM. V was cut by 7 bases and J by 8 bases, with 14 bases left in between. The specimen was peripheral blood, collected from a patient treated with radiotherapy plus ipilimumab. The clonotype originates from a human donor with non-small cell lung cancer who had a complete response to radiotherapy plus ipilimumab. The chain is built from TRBV28 and TRBJ1-2, with a tentative D call TRBD1 (5 bases). The CDR3 DNA reads as TGTGCCAGCATTCGGGAGGGACGAGGCTACACCTTC. It is translated as CASIREGRGYTF.